The 11 T cell receptor beta chains below all came from one sample that was sequenced in a study of cytotoxic CD8 clonotypes in ibrutinib-treated CLL. TCRdb keeps only in-frame clones here, not all; method: immunoSEQ multiplex PCR. The sample has around 310,000 clones, just under 80% seen once. The sequencing used PBMCs, collected before ibrutinib treatment. The receptors shown here come from a human donor with chronic lymphocytic leukemia.

The CDR3 nucleotides are TGTGCCAGCAGCTTGGGAGTCCCAACCTACTATGGCTACACCTTC. The encoded protein is CASSLGVPTYYGYTF. V and J are TRBV13 and TRBJ1-2; the D is unclear. V lost 3 bases and J lost 3, with 14 bases in between. Germline CDR1 reads PRHDT; CDR2 reads FYEKMQ (reference sequence). The CDR3 length is 15 residues.

This clone was detected only a few times. The rearrangement uses TRBV2 and TRBJ1-5; TRBD1 matches at 8 bases. CDR3 size: 15 residues. CDR1 and CDR2 from the germline V gene are SNHLY and FYNNEI. The trim removed 6 bases at V and 2 bases at J, leaving 6 bases unmatched. Written as DNA, the CDR3 is TGTGCCAGCAGGAGGACAGGGATTGGCAATCAGCCCCAGCATTTT. It yields the protein CASRRTGIGNQPQHF. Combining the CDR3 with reference TRBV2 and TRBJ1-5 gives the whole variable domain EPEVTQTPSHQVTQMGQEVILRCVPISNHLYFYWYRQILGQKVEFLVSFYNNEISEKSEIFDDQFSVERPDGSNFTLKIRSTKLEDSAMYFCASRRTGIGNQPQHFGDGTRLSIL.

There are a few counts of this clone. In DNA, the CDR3 is TGTGCCAGCAGCCCGATGGGATACGAGCAGTACTTC. It codes for CASSPMGYEQYF. V is TRBV6-5 and J is TRBJ2-7; D gene unclear. Germline lookup yields CDR1 MNHEY and CDR2 SVGAGI. This CDR3 spans 12 amino acids. Deletions cut 6 bases from V and 4 bases from J, with 10 bases between.

J is TRBJ2-3 and V is TRBV28; D is perhaps TRBD1 or TRBD2 (6 bases each). Trimming stripped 3 bases from V and 4 bases from J, with 11 bases between. The CDR3 sequence is 14 residues long. Germline V lookup: CDR1 MDHEN, CDR2 SYDVKM. Here the CDR3 reads CASSFPGAADTQYF. CDR3 bases: TGTGCCAGCAGTTTTCCGGGGGCGGCAGATACGCAGTATTTT.

CDR3 in amino acids: CASSPLLLAGLSSYNEQFF. The CDR3 region has the DNA TGTGCCAGTAGTCCCCTACTGCTAGCGGGCTTAAGCTCCTACAATGAGCAGTTCTTC. The rearrangement uses TRBV19 and TRBJ2-1; 8 bases align to TRBD2. The V and J ends lost 5 bases and 0 bases, in that order; junction bases with no gene match: 15. Germline values: CDR1 LNHDA, CDR2 SQIVND (reference sequence). This CDR3 has 19 residues.

This clone was counted between two and nine times. J is TRBJ2-7 and V is TRBV11-2, with unresolved D. The CDR3 length is 14 residues. Germline CDR1 is SGHAT and CDR2 is FQNNGV. Trimming took 3 bases from V and 2 from J, leaving 11 bases between them. The CDR3 bases are TGTGCCAGCAGCTTGGGCTTTAAAGCCTACGAGCAGTACTTC. Amino acid sequence: CASSLGFKAYEQYF.

This clone was seen more than once but under ten times. This chain joins TRBV6-5 and TRBJ2-5; D not resolved. In germline, CDR1 is MNHEY, CDR2 SVGAGI. There are 15 residues in the CDR3. Trimming pared 6 bases from V and 2 bases from J, leaving 16 bases between. The CDR3 DNA is TGTGCCAGCAGGCGTACCGGCGCAAAACAAGAGACCCAGTACTTC. As protein: CASRRTGAKQETQYF.

The V and J genes are TRBV18 and TRBJ2-7, with a tentative D call TRBD2 (5 bases). Germline V gives CDR1 KGHSH, CDR2 LQKENI. Between the trimmed V and J ends, which lost 0 bases and 1 base, there was a span of 10 bases. The CDR3 is 15 residues long. CDR3 amino acids: CASSPPRVDSYEQYF. In DNA form, the CDR3 reads TGTGCCAGCTCACCACCGAGGGTGGATTCCTACGAGCAGTACTTC.

The gene calls are TRBV29-1 and TRBJ1-2; D not certain. The CDR3 totals 13 residues. V was cut by 5 bases and J by 4 bases, with 14 bases left in between. Germline V gene data show CDR1 as SQVTM and CDR2 as ANQGSEA. The CDR3 region has the DNA TGCAGCGTTTGGTTGGGCGGCACCTATGGCTACACCTTC. It specifies CSVWLGGTYGYTF.

This clone appeared a few times. The chain has TRBV5-4 and TRBJ2-3; 16 positions agree with TRBD2. The CDR3 length is 16 residues. J gave up 4 bases and V 3 bases, and 2 bases lay outside the gene matches. Germline values: CDR1 SGHNT, CDR2 YYREEE (reference sequence). CDR3 DNA sequence: TGTGCCAGCAGCTCGGGACTAGCGGGAGGGGCAGATACGCAGTATTTT. Amino acid sequence: CASSSGLAGGADTQYF.

The chain carries TRBV28 and TRBJ1-3; D is unclear. This CDR3 has 13 amino acids. Germline loops: CDR1 MDHEN, CDR2 SYDVKM. V dropped 8 bases and J dropped 4 bases, with 12 bases sitting between them. CDR3 region: CASVAGLGNTIYF. The CDR3 DNA reads as TGTGCCAGCGTGGCTGGGTTGGGAAACACCATATATTTT.